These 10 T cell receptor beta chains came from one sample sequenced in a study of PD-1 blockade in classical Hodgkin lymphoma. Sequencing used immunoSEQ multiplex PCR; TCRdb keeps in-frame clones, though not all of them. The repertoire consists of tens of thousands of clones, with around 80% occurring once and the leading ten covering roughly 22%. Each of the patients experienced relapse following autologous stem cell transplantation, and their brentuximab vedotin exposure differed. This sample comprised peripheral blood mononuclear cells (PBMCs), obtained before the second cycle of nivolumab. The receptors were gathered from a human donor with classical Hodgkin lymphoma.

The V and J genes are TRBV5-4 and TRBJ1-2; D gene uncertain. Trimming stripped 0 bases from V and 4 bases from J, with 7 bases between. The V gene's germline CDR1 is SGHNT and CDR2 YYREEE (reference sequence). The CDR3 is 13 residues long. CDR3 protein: CASSLVGSYGYTF. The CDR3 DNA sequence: TGTGCCAGCAGCTTGGTTGGGAGCTATGGCTACACCTTC.

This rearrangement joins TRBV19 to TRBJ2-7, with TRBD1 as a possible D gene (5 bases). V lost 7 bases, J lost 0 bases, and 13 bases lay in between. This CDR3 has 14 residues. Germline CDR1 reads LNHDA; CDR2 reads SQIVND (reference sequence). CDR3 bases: TGTGCCAGTAAACGCCAGGGTGACTCCTACGAGCAGTACTTC. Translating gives CASKRQGDSYEQYF.

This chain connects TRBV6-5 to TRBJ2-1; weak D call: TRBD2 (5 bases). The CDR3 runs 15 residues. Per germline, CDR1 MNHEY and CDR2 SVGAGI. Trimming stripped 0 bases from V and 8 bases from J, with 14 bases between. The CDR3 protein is CASSYSRVLRHEQFF. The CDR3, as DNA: TGTGCCAGCAGTTACTCGAGGGTTCTTAGGCATGAGCAGTTCTTC.

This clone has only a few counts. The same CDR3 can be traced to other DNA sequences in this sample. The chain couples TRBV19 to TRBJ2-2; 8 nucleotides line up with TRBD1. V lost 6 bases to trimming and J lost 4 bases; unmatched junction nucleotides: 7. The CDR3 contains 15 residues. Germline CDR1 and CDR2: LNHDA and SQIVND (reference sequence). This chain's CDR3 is CASSTGTGGTGELFF. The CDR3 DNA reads TGTGCCAGTAGCACCGGGACAGGCGGCACCGGGGAGCTGTTTTTT.

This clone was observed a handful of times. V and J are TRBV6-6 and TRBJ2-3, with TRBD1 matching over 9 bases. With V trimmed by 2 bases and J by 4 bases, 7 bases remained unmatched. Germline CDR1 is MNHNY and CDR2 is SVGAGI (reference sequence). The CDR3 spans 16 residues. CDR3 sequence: CASSYEQGAVADTQYF. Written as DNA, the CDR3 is TGTGCCAGCAGTTACGAACAGGGGGCTGTCGCAGATACGCAGTATTTT.

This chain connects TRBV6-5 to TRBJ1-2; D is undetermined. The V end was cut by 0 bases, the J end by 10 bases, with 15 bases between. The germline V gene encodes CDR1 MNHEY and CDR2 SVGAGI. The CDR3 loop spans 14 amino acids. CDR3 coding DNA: TGTGCCAGCAGTTACTCGACCCCAGCTCATATCTACACCTTC. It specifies CASSYSTPAHIYTF.

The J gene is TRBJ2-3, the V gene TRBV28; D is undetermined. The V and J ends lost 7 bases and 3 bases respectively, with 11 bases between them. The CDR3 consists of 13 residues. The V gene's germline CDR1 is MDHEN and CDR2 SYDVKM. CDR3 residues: CASTTPATDTQYF. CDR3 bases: TGTGCCAGCACCACCCCCGCAACAGATACGCAGTATTTT.

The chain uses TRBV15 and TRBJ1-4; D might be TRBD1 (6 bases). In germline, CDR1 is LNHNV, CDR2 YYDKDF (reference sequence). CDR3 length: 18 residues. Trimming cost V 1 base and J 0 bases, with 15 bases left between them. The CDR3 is CATSRGGRGSSTNEKLFF. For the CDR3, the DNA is TGTGCCACCAGCAGAGGAGGAAGGGGGAGTTCAACTAATGAAAAACTGTTTTTT. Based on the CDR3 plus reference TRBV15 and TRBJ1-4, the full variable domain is DAMVIQNPRYQVTQFGKPVTLSCSQTLNHNVMYWYQQKSSQAPKLLFHYYDKDFNNEADTPDNFQSRRPNTSFCFLDIRSPGLGDTAMYLCATSRGGRGSSTNEKLFFGSGTQLSVL.

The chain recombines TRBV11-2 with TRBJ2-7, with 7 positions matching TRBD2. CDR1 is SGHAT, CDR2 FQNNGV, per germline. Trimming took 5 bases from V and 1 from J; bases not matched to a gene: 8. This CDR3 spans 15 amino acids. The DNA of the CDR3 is TGTGCCAGCAGCCCCGTAGGGCGGGGGTCCTACGAGCAGTACTTC. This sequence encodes CASSPVGRGSYEQYF.

In DNA, the CDR3 is TGTGCCTGGAGTCCTCTGAAGGGCTGGCAGGCCAACACCGGGGAGCTGTTTTTT. Protein product: CAWSPLKGWQANTGELFF. The rearrangement links TRBV30 to TRBJ2-2; D call uncertain. The germline V gene has CDR1 GTSNPN and CDR2 SVGIG (reference sequence). The CDR3 runs 18 residues. Trimming removed 2 bases from V and 2 bases from J, with 21 bases in between.